This record concerns one T cell receptor (beta chain) sequence. The data were obtained in a study of T cell changes during pregnancy in multiple sclerosis. The assay was immunoSEQ multiplex PCR, and TCRdb's table has in-frame clones only and misses some. In the table there are over 90,000 clones, about 90% of which are singletons. CDR1 SNHLY and CDR2 FYNNEI come from the germline V gene. V was pared by 6 bases and J by 6 bases, with 6 bases of the junction left unmatched. The CDR3 sequence is 14 residues long. The sequence was collected from a female donor with multiple sclerosis, enrolled in a pregnancy study. The chain is built from TRBV2 and TRBJ1-4; 8 bases agree with TRBD1. This specimen was peripheral blood, taken after pregnancy. This CDR3 reads CASSAWGQDEKLFF. As DNA, the CDR3 is TGTGCCAGCAGCGCCTGGGGACAGGATGAAAAACTGTTTTTT. Variable domain in full (rest from reference TRBV2 and TRBJ1-4): EPEVTQTPSHQVTQMGQEVILRCVPISNHLYFYWYRQILGQKVEFLVSFYNNEISEKSEIFDDQFSVERPDGSNFTLKIRSTKLEDSAMYFCASSAWGQDEKLFFGSGTQLSVL.